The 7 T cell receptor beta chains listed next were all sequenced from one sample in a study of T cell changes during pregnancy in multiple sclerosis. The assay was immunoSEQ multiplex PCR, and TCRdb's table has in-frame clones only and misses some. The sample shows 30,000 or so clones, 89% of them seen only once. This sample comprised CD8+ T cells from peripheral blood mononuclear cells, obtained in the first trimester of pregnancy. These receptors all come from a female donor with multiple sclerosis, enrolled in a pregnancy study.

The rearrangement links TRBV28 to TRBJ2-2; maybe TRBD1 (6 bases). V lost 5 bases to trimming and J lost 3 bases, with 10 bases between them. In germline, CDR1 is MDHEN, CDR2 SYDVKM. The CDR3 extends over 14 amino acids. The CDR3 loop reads CASSPRGYTGELFF. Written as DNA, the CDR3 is TGTGCCAGCAGTCCCAGGGGATACACCGGGGAGCTGTTTTTT.

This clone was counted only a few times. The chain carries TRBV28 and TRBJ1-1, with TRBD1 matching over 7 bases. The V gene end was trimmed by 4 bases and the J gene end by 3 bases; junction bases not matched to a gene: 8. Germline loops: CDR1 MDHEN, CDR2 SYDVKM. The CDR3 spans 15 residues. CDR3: CASSSYRGMHTEAFF. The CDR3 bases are TGTGCCAGCAGTTCGTACAGGGGAATGCACACTGAAGCTTTCTTT.

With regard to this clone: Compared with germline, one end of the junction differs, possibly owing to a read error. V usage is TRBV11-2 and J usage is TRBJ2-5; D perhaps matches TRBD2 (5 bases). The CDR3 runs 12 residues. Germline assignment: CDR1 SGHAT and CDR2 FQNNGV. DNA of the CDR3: TGTGCCAGTCGCCACGGGGAAGAGATCCAGTACTTC. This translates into CASRHGEEIQYF.

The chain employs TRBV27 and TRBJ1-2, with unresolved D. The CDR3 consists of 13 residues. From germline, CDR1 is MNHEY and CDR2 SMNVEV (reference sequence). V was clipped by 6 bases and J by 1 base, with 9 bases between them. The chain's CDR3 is CASSSGDNYGYTF. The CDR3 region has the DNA TGTGCCAGCAGCTCCGGGGATAACTATGGCTACACCTTC.

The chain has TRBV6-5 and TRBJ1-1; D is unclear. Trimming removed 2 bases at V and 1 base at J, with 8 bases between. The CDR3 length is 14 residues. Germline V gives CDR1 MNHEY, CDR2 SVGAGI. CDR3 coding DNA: TGTGCCAGCAGTTACACGCGATCGAACACTGAAGCTTTCTTT. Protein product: CASSYTRSNTEAFF.

The CDR3 sequence: CASRTGWFRTGRGDYTF. CDR3 coding DNA: TGTGCCAGTAGGACCGGGTGGTTCCGGACAGGAAGAGGGGACTACACCTTC. This chain connects TRBV19 to TRBJ1-2; 7 bases match TRBD1. CDR1 LNHDA and CDR2 SQIVND come from the germline V gene (reference sequence). The CDR3 spans 17 residues. Trimming at V came to 6 bases and at J to 10 bases, leaving 23 bases not matched to a gene.

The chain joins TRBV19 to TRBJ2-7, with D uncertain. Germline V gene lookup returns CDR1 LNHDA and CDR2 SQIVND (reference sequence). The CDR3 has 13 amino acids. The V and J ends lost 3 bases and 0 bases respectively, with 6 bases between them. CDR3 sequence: CASSMGSSYEQYF. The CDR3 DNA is TGTGCCAGTAGTATGGGCTCCTCCTACGAGCAGTACTTC.